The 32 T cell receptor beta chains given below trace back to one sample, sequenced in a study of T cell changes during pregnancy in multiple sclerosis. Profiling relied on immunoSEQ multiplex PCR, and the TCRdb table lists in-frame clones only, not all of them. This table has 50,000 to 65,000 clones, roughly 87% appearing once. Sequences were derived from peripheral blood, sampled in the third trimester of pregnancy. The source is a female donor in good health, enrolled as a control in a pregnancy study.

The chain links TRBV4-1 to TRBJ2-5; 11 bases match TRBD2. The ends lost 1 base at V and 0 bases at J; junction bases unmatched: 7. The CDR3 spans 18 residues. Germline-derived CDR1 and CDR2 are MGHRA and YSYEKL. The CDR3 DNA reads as TGCGCCAGCAGCCAAGGGCTGACTAGCGGGACATACCAAGAGACCCAGTACTTC. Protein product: CASSQGLTSGTYQETQYF.

CDR3 sequence (DNA): TGTGCCAGCAGCCAACAGGGGGCGGGTGAAGCTTTCTTT. Translating gives CASSQQGAGEAFF. The rearrangement links TRBV7-2 to TRBJ1-1; 9 bases map to TRBD1. Germline V lookup: CDR1 SGHTA, CDR2 FQGNSA. The CDR3 runs to 13 residues. Trimming at V came to 5 bases and at J to 7 bases, leaving 5 bases not matched to a gene.

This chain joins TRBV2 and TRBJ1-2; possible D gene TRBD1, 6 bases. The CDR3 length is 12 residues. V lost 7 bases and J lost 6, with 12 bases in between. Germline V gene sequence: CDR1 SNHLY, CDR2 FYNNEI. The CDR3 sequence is CASIQGEHGYTF. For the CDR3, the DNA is TGTGCCAGCATACAGGGAGAGCATGGCTACACCTTC.

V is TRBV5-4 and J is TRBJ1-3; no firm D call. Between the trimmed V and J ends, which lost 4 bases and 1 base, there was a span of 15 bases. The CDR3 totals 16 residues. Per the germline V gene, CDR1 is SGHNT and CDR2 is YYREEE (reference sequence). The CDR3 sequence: CASSLQGRGSGNTIYF. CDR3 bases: TGTGCCAGCAGCCTTCAAGGGAGAGGATCTGGAAACACCATATATTTT.

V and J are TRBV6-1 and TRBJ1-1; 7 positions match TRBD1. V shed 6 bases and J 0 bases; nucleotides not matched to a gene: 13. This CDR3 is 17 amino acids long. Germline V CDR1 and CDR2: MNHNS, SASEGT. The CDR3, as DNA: TGTGCCAGCAGAGAAAGACAGGGAAAAAGGCTGAACACTGAAGCTTTCTTT. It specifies CASRERQGKRLNTEAFF.

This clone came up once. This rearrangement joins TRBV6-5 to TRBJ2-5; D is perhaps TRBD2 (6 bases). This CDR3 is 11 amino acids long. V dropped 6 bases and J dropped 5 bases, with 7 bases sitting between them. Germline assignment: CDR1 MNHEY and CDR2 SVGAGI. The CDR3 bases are TGTGCCAGCAGCCGGGGGGAGACCCAGTACTTC. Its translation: CASSRGETQYF.

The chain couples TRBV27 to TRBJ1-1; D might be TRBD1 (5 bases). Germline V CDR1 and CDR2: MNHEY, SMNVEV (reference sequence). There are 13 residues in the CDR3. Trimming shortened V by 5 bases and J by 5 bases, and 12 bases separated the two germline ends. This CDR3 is CASSIQGSTEAFF. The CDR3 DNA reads TGTGCCAGCAGTATCCAGGGTAGTACTGAAGCTTTCTTT.

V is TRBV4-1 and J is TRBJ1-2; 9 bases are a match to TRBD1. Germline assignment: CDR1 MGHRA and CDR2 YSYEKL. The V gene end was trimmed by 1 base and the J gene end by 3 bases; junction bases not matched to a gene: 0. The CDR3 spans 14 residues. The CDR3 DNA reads TGCGCCAGCAGCCAAGGGACAGGGGACTATGGCTACACCTTC. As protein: CASSQGTGDYGYTF.

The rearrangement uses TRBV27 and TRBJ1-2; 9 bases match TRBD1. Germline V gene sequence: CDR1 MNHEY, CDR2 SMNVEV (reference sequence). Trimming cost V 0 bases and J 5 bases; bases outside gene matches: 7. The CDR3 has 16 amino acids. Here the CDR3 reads CASSLSQQGAKYGYTF. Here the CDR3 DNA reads TGTGCCAGCAGTTTATCGCAACAGGGGGCCAAATATGGCTACACCTTC.

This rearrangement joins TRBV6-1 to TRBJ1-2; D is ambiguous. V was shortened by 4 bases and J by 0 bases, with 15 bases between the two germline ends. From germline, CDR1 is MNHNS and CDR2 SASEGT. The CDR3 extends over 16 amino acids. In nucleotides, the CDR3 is TGTGCCAGCAGTGCCCAGTGGGCCGGCTCTAACTATGGCTACACCTTC. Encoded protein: CASSAQWAGSNYGYTF.

DNA of the CDR3: TGTGCCAGCAGCGTGGCGGGCTCGGCCGAGCAGTACTTC. It translates to CASSVAGSAEQYF. The genes are TRBV9 and TRBJ2-7; possibly TRBD2 for D (5 bases). In germline, CDR1 is SGDLS, CDR2 YYNGEE. The V end was cut by 2 bases, the J end by 6 bases, with 12 bases between. The CDR3 covers 13 residues. Looking up the rest from reference TRBV9 and TRBJ2-7 gives the full variable domain: DSGVTQTPKHLITATGQRVTLRCSPRSGDLSVYWYQQSLDQGLQFLIQYYNGEERAKGNILERFSAQQFPDLHSELNLSSLELGDSALYFCASSVAGSAEQYFGPGTRLTVT.

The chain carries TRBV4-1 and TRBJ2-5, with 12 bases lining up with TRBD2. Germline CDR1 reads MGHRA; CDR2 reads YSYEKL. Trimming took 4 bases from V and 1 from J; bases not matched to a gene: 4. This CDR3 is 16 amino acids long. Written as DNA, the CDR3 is TGCGCCAGCAGCCCCTCGACTAGCGGGGGCCAAGAGACCCAGTACTTC. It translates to CASSPSTSGGQETQYF.

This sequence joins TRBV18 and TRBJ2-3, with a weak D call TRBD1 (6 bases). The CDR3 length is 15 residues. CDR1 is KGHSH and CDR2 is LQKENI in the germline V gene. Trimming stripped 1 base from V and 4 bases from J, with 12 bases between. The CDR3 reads CASSPLGAPPDTQYF. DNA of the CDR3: TGTGCCAGCTCACCACTGGGGGCGCCCCCAGATACGCAGTATTTT.

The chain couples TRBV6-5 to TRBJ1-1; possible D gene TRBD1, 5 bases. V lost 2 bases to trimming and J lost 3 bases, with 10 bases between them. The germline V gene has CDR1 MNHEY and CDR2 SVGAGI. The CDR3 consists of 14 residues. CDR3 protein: CASSYKGKHTEAFF. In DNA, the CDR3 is TGTGCCAGCAGTTACAAGGGGAAGCACACTGAAGCTTTCTTT.

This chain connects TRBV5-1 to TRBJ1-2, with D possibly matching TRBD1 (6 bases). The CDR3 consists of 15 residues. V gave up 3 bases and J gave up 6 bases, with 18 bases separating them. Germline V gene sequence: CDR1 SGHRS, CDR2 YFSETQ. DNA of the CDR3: TGCGCCAGCAGCTGGGGGCAAGGGTCAACGGATGGCTACACCTTC. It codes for CASSWGQGSTDGYTF.

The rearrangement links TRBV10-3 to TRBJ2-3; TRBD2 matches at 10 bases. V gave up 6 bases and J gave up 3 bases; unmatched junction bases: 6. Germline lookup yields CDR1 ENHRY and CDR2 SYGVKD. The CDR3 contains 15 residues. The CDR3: CAIRAGTSETDTQYF. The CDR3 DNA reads TGTGCCATCAGAGCCGGGACTAGCGAAACAGATACGCAGTATTTT.

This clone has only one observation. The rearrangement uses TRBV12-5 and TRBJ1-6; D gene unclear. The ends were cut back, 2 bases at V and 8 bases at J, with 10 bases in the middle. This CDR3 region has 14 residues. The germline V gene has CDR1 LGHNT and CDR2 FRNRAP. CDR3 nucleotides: TGTGCTAGTGGTTTGCGGGTAGGCGATTCACCCCTCCACTTT. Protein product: CASGLRVGDSPLHF.

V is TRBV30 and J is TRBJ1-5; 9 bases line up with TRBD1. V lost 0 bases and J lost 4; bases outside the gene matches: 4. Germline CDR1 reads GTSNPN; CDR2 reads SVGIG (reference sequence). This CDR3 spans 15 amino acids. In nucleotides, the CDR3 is TGTGCCTGGAGTGTACGACAGGGGGGTAATCAGCCCCAGCATTTT. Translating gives CAWSVRQGGNQPQHF.

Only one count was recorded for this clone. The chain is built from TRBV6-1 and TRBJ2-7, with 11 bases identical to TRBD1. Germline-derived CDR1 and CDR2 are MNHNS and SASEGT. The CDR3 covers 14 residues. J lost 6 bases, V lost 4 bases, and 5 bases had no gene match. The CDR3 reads CASSVGTGGGEQYF. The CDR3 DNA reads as TGTGCCAGCAGTGTTGGGACAGGGGGGGGCGAGCAGTACTTC.

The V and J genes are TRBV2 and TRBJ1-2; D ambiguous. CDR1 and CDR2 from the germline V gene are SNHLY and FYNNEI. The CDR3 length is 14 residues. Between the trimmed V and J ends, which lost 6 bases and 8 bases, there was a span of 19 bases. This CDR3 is CASSGHREPDGYTF. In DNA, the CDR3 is TGTGCCAGCAGCGGGCATAGGGAGCCCGACGGCTACACCTTC.

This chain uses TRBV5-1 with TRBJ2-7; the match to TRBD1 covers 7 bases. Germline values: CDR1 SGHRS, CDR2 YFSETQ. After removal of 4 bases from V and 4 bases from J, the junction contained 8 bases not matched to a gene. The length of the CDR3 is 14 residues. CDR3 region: CASSPRQGNYEQYF. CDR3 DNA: TGCGCCAGCAGCCCCAGACAGGGTAATTACGAGCAGTACTTC.

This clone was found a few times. CDR3 nucleotide sequence: TGTGCCTGGATTCCGCGGTTAGCTAACTATGGCTACACCTTC. Residues: CAWIPRLANYGYTF. The rearrangement joins TRBV30 to TRBJ1-2; no firm D call. Germline CDR1 GTSNPN, CDR2 SVGIG (reference sequence). The V end lost 4 bases, the J end lost 0 bases, and 12 bases lay between the germline ends. The CDR3 length is 14 residues.

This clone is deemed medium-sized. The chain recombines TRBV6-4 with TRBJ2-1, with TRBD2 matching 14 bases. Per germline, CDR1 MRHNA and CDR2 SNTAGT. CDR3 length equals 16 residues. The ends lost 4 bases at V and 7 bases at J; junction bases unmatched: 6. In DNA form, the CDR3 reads TGTGCCAGCAGTGCCGTCGGACTAGCGGGAGGTAATGAGCAGTTCTTC. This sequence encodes CASSAVGLAGGNEQFF.

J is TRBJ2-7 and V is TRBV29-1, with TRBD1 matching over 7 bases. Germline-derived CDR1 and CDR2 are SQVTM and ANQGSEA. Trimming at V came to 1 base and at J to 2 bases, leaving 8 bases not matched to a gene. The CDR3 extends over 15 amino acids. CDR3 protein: CSVEGGRQGAYEQYF. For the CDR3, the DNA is TGCAGCGTTGAAGGGGGAAGGCAGGGGGCCTACGAGCAGTACTTC.

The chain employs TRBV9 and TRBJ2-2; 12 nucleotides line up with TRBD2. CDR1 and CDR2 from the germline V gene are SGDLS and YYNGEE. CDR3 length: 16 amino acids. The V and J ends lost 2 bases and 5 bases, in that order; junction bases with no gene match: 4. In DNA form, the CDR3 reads TGTGCCAGCAGCGTCGGACTAGCGGGACAAACCGGGGAGCTGTTTTTT. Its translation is CASSVGLAGQTGELFF.

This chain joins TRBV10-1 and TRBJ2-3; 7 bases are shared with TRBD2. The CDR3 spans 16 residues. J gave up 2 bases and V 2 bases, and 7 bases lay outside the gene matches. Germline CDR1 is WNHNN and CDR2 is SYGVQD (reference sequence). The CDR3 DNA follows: TGCGCCAGCAGTGAGATCCAGCGGGGCCCCACAGATACGCAGTATTTT. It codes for CASSEIQRGPTDTQYF.

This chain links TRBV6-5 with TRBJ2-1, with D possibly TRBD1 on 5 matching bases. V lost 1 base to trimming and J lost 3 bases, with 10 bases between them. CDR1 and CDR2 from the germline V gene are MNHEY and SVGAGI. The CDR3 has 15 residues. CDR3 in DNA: TGTGCCAGCAGTTACTTTTGGGGCGGCTACAATGAGCAGTTCTTC. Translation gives CASSYFWGGYNEQFF.

The CDR3 protein is CASSLHSLRDSAYEQYF. The CDR3 DNA reads TGTGCCAGCAGCTTACACTCCCTGCGGGACTCCGCCTACGAGCAGTACTTC. The chain uses TRBV13 and TRBJ2-7; TRBD2 is a possible D gene (6 bases). CDR3 size: 17 residues. V shed 2 bases and J shed 2 bases, with 19 bases lying between them. Germline V gene lookup returns CDR1 PRHDT and CDR2 FYEKMQ (reference sequence).

CDR3 sequence: CASSLTGNGYTF. Written as DNA, the CDR3 is TGTGCCAGCAGTTTAACAGGGAATGGCTACACCTTC. The chain joins TRBV27 to TRBJ1-2; a weak D match, TRBD1 (6 bases). Germline lookup yields CDR1 MNHEY and CDR2 SMNVEV (reference sequence). The V end lost 2 bases, the J end lost 6 bases, and 7 bases lay between the germline ends. The CDR3 length is 12 residues.

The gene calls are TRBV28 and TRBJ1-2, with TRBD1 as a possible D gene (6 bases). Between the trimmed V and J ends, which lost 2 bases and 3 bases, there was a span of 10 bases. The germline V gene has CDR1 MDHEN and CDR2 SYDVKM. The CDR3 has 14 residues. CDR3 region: CASSLTGKYYGYTF. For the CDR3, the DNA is TGTGCCAGCAGTTTAACAGGGAAATACTATGGCTACACCTTC.

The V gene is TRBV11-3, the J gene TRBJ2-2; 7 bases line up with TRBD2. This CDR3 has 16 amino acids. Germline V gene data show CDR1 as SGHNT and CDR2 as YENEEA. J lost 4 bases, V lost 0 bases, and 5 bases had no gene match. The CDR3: CASSLDLGGGTGELFF. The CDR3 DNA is TGTGCCAGCAGCTTAGATCTCGGCGGGGGCACCGGGGAGCTGTTTTTT.

The CDR3 loop reads CASSPQGREEKLFF. Here the CDR3 DNA reads TGTGCCAGCAGTCCCCAGGGGCGTGAGGAAAAACTGTTTTTT. The rearrangement joins TRBV27 to TRBJ1-4; a weak D match, TRBD1 (6 bases). The germline V gene has CDR1 MNHEY and CDR2 SMNVEV (reference sequence). The V and J ends lost 5 bases and 8 bases respectively, with 15 bases between them. This CDR3 comprises 14 residues.